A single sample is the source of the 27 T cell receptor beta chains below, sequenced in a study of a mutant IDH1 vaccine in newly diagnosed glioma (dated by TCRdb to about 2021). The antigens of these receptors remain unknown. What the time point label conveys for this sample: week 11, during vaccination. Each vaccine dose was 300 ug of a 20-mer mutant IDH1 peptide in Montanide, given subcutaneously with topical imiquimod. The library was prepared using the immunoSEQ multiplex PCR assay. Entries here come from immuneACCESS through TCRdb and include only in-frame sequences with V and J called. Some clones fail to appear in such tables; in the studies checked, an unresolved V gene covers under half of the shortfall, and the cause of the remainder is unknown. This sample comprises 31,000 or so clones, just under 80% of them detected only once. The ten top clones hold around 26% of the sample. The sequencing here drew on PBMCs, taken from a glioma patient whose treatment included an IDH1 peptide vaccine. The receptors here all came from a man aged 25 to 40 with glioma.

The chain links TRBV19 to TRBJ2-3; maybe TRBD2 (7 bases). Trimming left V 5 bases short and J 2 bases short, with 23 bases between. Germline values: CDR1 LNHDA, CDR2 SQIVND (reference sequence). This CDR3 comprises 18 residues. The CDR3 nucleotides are TGTGCCAGTAGTCTCACGTCGAAAGGGGGAGGGAACACAGATACGCAGTATTTT. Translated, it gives CASSLTSKGGGNTDTQYF.

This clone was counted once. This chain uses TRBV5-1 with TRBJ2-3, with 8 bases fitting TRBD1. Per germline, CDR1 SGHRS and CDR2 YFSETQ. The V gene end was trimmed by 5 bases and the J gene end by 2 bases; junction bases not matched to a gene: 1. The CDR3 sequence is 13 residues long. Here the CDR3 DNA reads TGCGCCAGCAGGGGACAGGACACAGATACGCAGTATTTT. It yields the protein CASRGQDTDTQYF.

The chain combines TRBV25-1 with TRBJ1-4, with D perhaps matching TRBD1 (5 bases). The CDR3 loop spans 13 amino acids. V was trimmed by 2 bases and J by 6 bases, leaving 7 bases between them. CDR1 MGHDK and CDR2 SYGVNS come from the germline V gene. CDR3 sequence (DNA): TGTGCCAGCAGTGAAGCGGGGGATGAAAAACTGTTTTTT. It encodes CASSEAGDEKLFF. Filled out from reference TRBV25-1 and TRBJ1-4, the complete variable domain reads EADIYQTPRYLVIGTGKKITLECSQTMGHDKMYWYQQDPGMELHLIHYSYGVNSTEKGDLSSESTVSRIRTEHFPLTLESARPSHTSQYLCASSEAGDEKLFFGSGTQLSVL.

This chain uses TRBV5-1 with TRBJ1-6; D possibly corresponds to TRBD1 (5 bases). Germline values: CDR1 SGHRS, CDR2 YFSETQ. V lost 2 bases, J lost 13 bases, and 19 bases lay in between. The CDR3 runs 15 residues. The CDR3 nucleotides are TGCGCCAGCAGCTTAAACTCAGGGACCTCATATCCCCTCCACTTT. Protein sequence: CASSLNSGTSYPLHF.

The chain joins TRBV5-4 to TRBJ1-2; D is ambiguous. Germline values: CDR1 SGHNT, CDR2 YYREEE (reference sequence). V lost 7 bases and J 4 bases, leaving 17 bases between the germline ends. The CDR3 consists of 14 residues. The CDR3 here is CASVQKGHGYGYTF. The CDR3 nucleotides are TGTGCCAGCGTACAGAAAGGGCACGGCTATGGCTACACCTTC.

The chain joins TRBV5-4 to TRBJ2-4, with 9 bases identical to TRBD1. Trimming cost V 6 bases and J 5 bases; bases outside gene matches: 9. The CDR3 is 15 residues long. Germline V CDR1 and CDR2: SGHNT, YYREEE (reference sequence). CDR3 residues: CASKVQGAGENIQYF. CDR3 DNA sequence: TGTGCCAGCAAGGTACAGGGGGCGGGGGAAAACATTCAGTACTTC.

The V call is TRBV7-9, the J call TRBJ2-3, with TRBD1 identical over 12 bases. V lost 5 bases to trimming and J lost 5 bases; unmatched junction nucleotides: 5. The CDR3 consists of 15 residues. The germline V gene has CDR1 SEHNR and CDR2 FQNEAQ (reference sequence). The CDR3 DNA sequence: TGTGCCAGCAGCCGGGACAGGGGGCTTGGAGATACGCAGTATTTT. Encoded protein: CASSRDRGLGDTQYF.

The CDR3 sequence is CASSPRGQGAADTQYF. In nucleotides, the CDR3 is TGTGCCAGCTCACCAAGGGGACAGGGGGCCGCAGATACGCAGTATTTT. This chain connects TRBV18 to TRBJ2-3; TRBD1 matches at 12 bases. Germline CDR1 and CDR2: KGHSH and LQKENI. This CDR3 has 16 amino acids. The junction had 4 bases not matched to a gene; V was cut back by 2 bases and J by 4 bases.

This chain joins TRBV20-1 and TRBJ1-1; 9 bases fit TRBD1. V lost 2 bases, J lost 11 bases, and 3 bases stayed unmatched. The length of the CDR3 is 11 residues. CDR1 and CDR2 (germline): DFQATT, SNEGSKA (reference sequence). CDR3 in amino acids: CSARLGQGAFF. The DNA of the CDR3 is TGCAGTGCTAGACTTGGACAGGGGGCTTTCTTT.

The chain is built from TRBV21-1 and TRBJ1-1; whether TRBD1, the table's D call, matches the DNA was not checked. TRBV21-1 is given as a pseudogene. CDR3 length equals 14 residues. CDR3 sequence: CASRHRLLNTEAFF. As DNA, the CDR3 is TGTGCCAGCAGACACAGGCTCCTGAACACTGAAGCTTTCTTT.

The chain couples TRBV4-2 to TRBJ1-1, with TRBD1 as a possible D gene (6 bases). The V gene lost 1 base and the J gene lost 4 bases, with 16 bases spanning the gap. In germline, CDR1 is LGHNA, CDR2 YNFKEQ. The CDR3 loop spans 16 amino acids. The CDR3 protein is CASSQGRAGVGTEAFF. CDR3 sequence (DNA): TGTGCCAGCAGCCAAGGCCGCGCAGGGGTAGGCACTGAAGCTTTCTTT.

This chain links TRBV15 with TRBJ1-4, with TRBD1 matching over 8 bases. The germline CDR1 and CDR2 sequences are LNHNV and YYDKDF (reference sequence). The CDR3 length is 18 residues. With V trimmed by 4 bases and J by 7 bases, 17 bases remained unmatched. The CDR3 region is CATSKPGTGGFSSEKLFF. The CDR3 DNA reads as TGTGCCACCAGCAAGCCGGGGACAGGAGGATTCTCCAGTGAAAAACTGTTTTTT.

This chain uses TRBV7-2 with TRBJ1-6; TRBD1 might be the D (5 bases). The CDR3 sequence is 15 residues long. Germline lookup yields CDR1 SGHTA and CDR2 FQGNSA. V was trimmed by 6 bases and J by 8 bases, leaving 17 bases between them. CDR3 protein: CASRRPGPTDSPLHF. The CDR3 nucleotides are TGTGCCAGCAGGCGACCGGGACCTACGGATTCACCCCTCCACTTT.

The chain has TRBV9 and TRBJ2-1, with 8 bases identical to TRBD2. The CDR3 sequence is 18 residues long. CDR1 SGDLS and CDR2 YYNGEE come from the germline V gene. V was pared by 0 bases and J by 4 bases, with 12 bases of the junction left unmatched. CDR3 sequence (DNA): TGTGCCAGCAGCGTAGCGCTGAGAGGTAGCGGGGATTACAATGAGCAGTTCTTC. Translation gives CASSVALRGSGDYNEQFF. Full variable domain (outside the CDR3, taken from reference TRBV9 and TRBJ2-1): DSGVTQTPKHLITATGQRVTLRCSPRSGDLSVYWYQQSLDQGLQFLIQYYNGEERAKGNILERFSAQQFPDLHSELNLSSLELGDSALYFCASSVALRGSGDYNEQFFGPGTRLTVL.

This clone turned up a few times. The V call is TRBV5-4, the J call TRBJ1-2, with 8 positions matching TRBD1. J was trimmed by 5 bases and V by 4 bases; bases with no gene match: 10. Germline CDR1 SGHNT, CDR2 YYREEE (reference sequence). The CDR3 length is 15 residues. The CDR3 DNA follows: TGTGCCAGCAGCGACGAGGGACAGGCTCATTATGGCTACACCTTC. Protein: CASSDEGQAHYGYTF.

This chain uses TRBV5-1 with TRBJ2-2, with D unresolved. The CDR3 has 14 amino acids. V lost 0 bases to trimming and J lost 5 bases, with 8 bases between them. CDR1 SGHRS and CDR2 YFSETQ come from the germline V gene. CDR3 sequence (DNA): TGCGCCAGCAGCTTGGGCGGAGAGACCGGGGAGCTGTTTTTT. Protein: CASSLGGETGELFF. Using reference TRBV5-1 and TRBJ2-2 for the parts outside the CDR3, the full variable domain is KAGVTQTPRYLIKTRGQQVTLSCSPISGHRSVSWYQQTPGQGLQFLFEYFSETQRNKGNFPGRFSGRQFSNSRSEMNVSTLELGDSALYLCASSLGGETGELFFGEGSRLTVL.

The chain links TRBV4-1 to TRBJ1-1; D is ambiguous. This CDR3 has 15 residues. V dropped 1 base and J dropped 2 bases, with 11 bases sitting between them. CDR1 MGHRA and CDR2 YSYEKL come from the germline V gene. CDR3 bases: TGCGCCAGCAGCCAAGGTCTGGGGAGCAACACTGAAGCTTTCTTT. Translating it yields CASSQGLGSNTEAFF.

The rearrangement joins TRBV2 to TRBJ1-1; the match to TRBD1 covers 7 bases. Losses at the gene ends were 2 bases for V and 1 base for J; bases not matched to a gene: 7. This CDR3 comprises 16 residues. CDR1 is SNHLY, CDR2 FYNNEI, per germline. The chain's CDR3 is CASSESQGGGNTEAFF. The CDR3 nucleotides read TGTGCCAGCAGTGAAAGTCAGGGGGGCGGGAACACTGAAGCTTTCTTT.

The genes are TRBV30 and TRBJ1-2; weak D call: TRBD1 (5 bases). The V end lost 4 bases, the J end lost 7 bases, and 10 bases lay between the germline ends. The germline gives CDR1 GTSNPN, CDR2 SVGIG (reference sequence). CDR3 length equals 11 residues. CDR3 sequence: CAWTTQGGYTF. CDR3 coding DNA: TGTGCCTGGACCACCCAGGGTGGCTACACCTTC.

The CDR3 bases are TGTGCCAGCAGTCTAGCGGGGGGGCGGTCCTACGAGCAGTACTTC. Translating gives CASSLAGGRSYEQYF. The V gene is TRBV28, the J gene TRBJ2-7; 12 nucleotides agree with TRBD2. The CDR3 spans 15 residues. After removal of 5 bases from V and 1 base from J, the junction contained 3 bases not matched to a gene. Germline V gene lookup returns CDR1 MDHEN and CDR2 SYDVKM.

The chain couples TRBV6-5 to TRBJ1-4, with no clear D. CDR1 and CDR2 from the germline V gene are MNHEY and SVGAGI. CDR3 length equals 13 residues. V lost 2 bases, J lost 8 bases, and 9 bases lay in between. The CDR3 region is CASSYRAGEKLFF. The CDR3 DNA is TGTGCCAGCAGTTACCGGGCAGGAGAAAAACTGTTTTTT.

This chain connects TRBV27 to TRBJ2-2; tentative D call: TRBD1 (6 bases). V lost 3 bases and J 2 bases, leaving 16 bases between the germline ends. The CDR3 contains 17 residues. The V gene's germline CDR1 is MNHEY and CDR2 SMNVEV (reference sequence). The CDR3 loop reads CASSFHYTGLNTGELFF. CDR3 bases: TGTGCCAGCAGTTTCCATTATACAGGGCTCAACACCGGGGAGCTGTTTTTT.

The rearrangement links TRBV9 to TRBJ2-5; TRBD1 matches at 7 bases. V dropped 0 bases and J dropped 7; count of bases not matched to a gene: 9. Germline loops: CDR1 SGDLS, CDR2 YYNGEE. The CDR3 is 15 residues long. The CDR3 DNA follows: TGTGCCAGCAGCGTAGCGGTAGGGGGCCTGGGGACCCAGTACTTC. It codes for CASSVAVGGLGTQYF.

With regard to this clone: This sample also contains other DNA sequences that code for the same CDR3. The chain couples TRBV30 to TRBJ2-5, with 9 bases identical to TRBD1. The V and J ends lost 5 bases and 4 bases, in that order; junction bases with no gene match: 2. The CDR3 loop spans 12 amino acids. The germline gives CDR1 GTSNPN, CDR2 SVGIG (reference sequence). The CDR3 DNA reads TGTGCCTGGTCGGGACAGGGAGAGACCCAGTACTTC. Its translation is CAWSGQGETQYF.

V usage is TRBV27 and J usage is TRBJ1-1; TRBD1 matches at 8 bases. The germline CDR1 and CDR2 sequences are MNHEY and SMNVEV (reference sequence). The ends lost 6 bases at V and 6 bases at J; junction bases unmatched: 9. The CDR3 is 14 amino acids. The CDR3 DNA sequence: TGTGCCAGCAGCTTAGGGACAGGCCTTGCTGAAGCTTTCTTT. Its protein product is CASSLGTGLAEAFF.

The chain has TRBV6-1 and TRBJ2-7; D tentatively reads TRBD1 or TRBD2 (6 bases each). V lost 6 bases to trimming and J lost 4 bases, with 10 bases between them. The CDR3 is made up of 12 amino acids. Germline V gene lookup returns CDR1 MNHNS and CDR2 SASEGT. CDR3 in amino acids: CASRLGGYEQYF. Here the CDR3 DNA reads TGTGCCAGCAGGTTAGGGGGGTACGAGCAGTACTTC.

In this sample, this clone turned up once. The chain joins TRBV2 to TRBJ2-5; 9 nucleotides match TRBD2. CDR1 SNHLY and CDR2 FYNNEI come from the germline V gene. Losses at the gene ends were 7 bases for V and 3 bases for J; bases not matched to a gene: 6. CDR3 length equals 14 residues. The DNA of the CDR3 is TGTGCCAGCACCCCGCGGGGGGGGGAAGAGACCCAGTACTTC. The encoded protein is CASTPRGGEETQYF.